The 6 T cell receptor beta chains below were found in one sample sequenced in a study of cytomegalovirus exposure and HLA in healthy donors. Here immunoSEQ multiplex PCR was the method, and the copy in TCRdb shows in-frame clones only, minus some. This sample yields around 190,000 clones, of which 86% are seen a single time; 1.4% to 1.5% belongs to the top ten. Source material: PBMCs. The receptors were gathered from a woman aged 18-29 years in good health and CMV-seronegative.

The count of this clone is one. The rearrangement links TRBV18 to TRBJ2-1, with D perhaps matching TRBD1 (6 bases). V lost 3 bases, J lost 4 bases, and 7 bases lay in between. CDR1 and CDR2 (germline): KGHSH, LQKENI. The CDR3 has 13 residues. The CDR3 loop is CASSPTGYNEQFF. CDR3 nucleotide sequence: TGTGCCAGCTCACCTACAGGGTACAATGAGCAGTTCTTC.

The genes are TRBV11-2 and TRBJ2-1; tentatively, D is TRBD2 (6 bases). CDR3 length: 17 residues. The V gene's germline CDR1 is SGHAT and CDR2 FQNNGV. V was shortened by 2 bases and J by 4 bases, with 18 bases between the two germline ends. The CDR3 DNA follows: TGTGCCAGCAGCTTAAGGGGAGGCAAAGCAAGGTACAATGAGCAGTTCTTC. Protein: CASSLRGGKARYNEQFF.

V gene TRBV11-2 combines with J gene TRBJ2-1, with D perhaps matching TRBD2 (6 bases). CDR1 and CDR2 from the germline V gene are SGHAT and FQNNGV. CDR3 length: 15 residues. Trimming cost V 6 bases and J 6 bases, with 18 bases left between them. CDR3 protein: CASSMGALASNEQFF. DNA of the CDR3: TGTGCCAGCAGTATGGGCGCACTAGCTAGCAATGAGCAGTTCTTC.

With regard to this clone: This sample includes further DNA sequences coding for the same CDR3. The V call is TRBV25-1, the J call TRBJ1-2, with D possibly matching TRBD1 (5 bases). The CDR3 extends over 13 amino acids. Trimming stripped 3 bases from V and 4 bases from J, with 9 bases between. In germline, CDR1 is MGHDK, CDR2 SYGVNS. In DNA, the CDR3 is TGTGCCAGCAGTGAGCGGGGCGGCTATGGCTACACCTTC. It specifies CASSERGGYGYTF.

The chain has TRBV13 and TRBJ1-3, with D possibly TRBD1 on 6 matching bases. The germline CDR1 and CDR2 sequences are PRHDT and FYEKMQ (reference sequence). V lost 4 bases, J lost 0 bases, and 16 bases lay in between. The CDR3 loop spans 17 amino acids. This chain's CDR3 is CASSSYRVRGSGNTIYF. Here the CDR3 DNA reads TGTGCCAGCAGCTCTTACAGGGTCCGGGGCTCTGGAAACACCATATATTTT.

The chain recombines TRBV5-6 with TRBJ2-2; D is perhaps TRBD2 (6 bases). The CDR3 spans 15 residues. V was pared by 3 bases and J by 6 bases, with 15 bases between. Germline CDR1 SGHDT, CDR2 YYEEEE. The chain's CDR3 is CASSSYQGLAGELFF. CDR3 bases: TGTGCCAGCAGCTCCTACCAGGGACTCGCCGGGGAGCTGTTTTTT.